These 19 T cell receptor beta chains share one sample of origin, sequenced in a study of beta chain features in type 1 diabetes (dated by TCRdb to the late 2010s). Libraries were prepared through the immunoSEQ multiplex PCR assay. The High Capacity cDNA Reverse Transcription Kit was used to reverse transcribe all of the isolated RNA, meaning that expressed TCRB transcripts were what got sequenced. TCRdb obtained this table from immuneACCESS and retained in-frame rearrangements with V and J assigned. These tables miss some clones; where compared with another copy, unresolved V genes account for less than half of the shortfall, and the remainder is unexplained. Counted in this sample were approximately 340,000 clones; more than 13% of them appeared once. The top ten hold under 0.02% of the sample. Sequenced input: naive CD4+ T cells from blood. The meaning of the sample's cell subset or site label: true naive CD4+ T cells. The receptors stem from a woman younger than 35 in good health.

This clone was counted between two and nine times. DNA of the CDR3: TGCAGTGTAAGACAGGGCCTCTATGGCTACACCTTC. This codes for CSVRQGLYGYTF. This rearrangement joins TRBV29-1 to TRBJ1-2; 7 nucleotides match TRBD1. Germline values: CDR1 SQVTM, CDR2 ANQGSEA. The CDR3 is 12 residues long.

CDR3 sequence: CSVHREGTEAFF. The CDR3 DNA is TGCAGCGTACACAGGGAGGGAACTGAAGCTTTCTTT. The chain is built from TRBV29-1 and TRBJ1-1; possibly TRBD1 for D (6 bases). V dropped 6 bases and J dropped 5 bases, with 13 bases sitting between them. CDR3 length: 12 residues. Germline CDR1 SQVTM, CDR2 ANQGSEA.

This clone was counted a few times. The chain has TRBV2 and TRBJ2-3; tentatively, D is TRBD1 (6 bases). The germline V gene has CDR1 SNHLY and CDR2 FYNNEI. Trimming pared 3 bases from V and 6 bases from J, leaving 7 bases between. This CDR3 contains 12 residues. The CDR3 DNA follows: TGTGCCAGCAGTGAGAGGGGGGATACGCAGTATTTT. Protein: CASSERGDTQYF.

The chain employs TRBV12-5 and TRBJ2-1; TRBD2 agrees at 9 bases. V dropped 0 bases and J dropped 4; count of bases not matched to a gene: 4. Germline V gene sequence: CDR1 LGHNT, CDR2 FRNRAP. CDR3 size: 16 residues. The CDR3 DNA is TGTGCTAGTGGTTTGGTAAGCGGGAGGACTTACAATGAGCAGTTCTTC. Amino acid sequence: CASGLVSGRTYNEQFF.

This clone has more than one count but fewer than ten. The chain couples TRBV28 to TRBJ2-3; 7 positions agree with TRBD2. The junction had 8 bases not matched to a gene; V was cut back by 5 bases and J by 0 bases. Germline-derived CDR1 and CDR2 are MDHEN and SYDVKM. The length of the CDR3 is 16 residues. CDR3 in amino acids: CASSVLAPTSTDTQYF. In DNA, the CDR3 is TGTGCCAGCAGTGTACTAGCGCCTACAAGCACAGATACGCAGTATTTT. Together with reference TRBV28 and TRBJ2-3, the CDR3 gives the full variable domain: DVKVTQSSRYLVKRTGEKVFLECVQDMDHENMFWYRQDPGLGLRLIYFSYDVKMKEKGDIPEGYSVSREKKERFSLILESASTNQTSMYLCASSVLAPTSTDTQYFGPGTRLTVL.

The chain uses TRBV15 and TRBJ1-2; TRBD1 is a possible D gene (5 bases). Germline V lookup: CDR1 LNHNV, CDR2 YYDKDF (reference sequence). Trimming removed 5 bases at V and 8 bases at J, with 21 bases between. This CDR3 has 15 residues. DNA of the CDR3: TGTGCCACCAGCCCTGAGGGGAGGGCTGGTGGCGGCTACACCTTC. Encoded protein: CATSPEGRAGGGYTF.

This clone occurred a few times. This chain links TRBV7-9 with TRBJ2-7, with TRBD2 matching 7 bases. V lost 6 bases to trimming and J lost 3 bases; unmatched junction nucleotides: 14. The CDR3 length is 16 residues. Germline V gene lookup returns CDR1 SEHNR and CDR2 FQNEAQ (reference sequence). CDR3 amino acids: CASSKLGLAVYYEQYF. In nucleotides, the CDR3 is TGTGCCAGCAGTAAGTTGGGGCTAGCGGTTTACTACGAGCAGTACTTC.

This chain links TRBV7-9 with TRBJ2-7; D not certain. CDR3 length: 14 residues. The ends were cut back, 2 bases at V and 3 bases at J, with 11 bases in the middle. CDR1 and CDR2 (germline): SEHNR, FQNEAQ (reference sequence). The CDR3 coding sequence is TGTGCCAGCAGCTTAAATAACAGAGACTACGAGCAGTACTTC. Translating it yields CASSLNNRDYEQYF. Variable domain in full (rest from reference TRBV7-9 and TRBJ2-7): DTGVSQNPRHKITKRGQNVTFRCDPISEHNRLYWYRQTLGQGPEFLTYFQNEAQLEKSRLLSDRFSAERPKGSFSTLEIQRTEQGDSAMYLCASSLNNRDYEQYFGPGTRLTVT.

The V and J genes are TRBV6-6 and TRBJ2-5; 11 bases map to TRBD2. The CDR3 length is 15 residues. The germline V gene has CDR1 MNHNY and CDR2 SVGAGI (reference sequence). Trimming removed 6 bases from V and 2 bases from J; junction bases left unmatched: 5. CDR3 nucleotide sequence: TGTGCCAGCAGGTCGACTAGCGGGACGCAAGAGACCCAGTACTTC. Translating it yields CASRSTSGTQETQYF.

In its sample, this clone was seen a few times. The chain carries TRBV5-1 and TRBJ2-7; 8 nucleotides align to TRBD1. The V segment lost 5 bases and the J segment 3 bases; nucleotides outside the gene matches: 4. Germline lookup yields CDR1 SGHRS and CDR2 YFSETQ. This CDR3 comprises 13 residues. The CDR3 protein is CASSSGTGYEQYF. The CDR3 DNA is TGCGCCAGCAGTTCCGGGACAGGCTACGAGCAGTACTTC.

This chain joins TRBV5-1 and TRBJ2-3; a weak D match, TRBD1 (7 bases). This CDR3 has 16 amino acids. V gave up 0 bases and J gave up 2 bases, with 13 bases separating them. Germline loops: CDR1 SGHRS, CDR2 YFSETQ. CDR3 loop: CASSLDQGGATDTQYF. CDR3 in DNA: TGCGCCAGCAGCTTGGACCAGGGGGGCGCCACAGATACGCAGTATTTT. The whole variable domain, remainder taken from reference TRBV5-1 and TRBJ2-3, is KAGVTQTPRYLIKTRGQQVTLSCSPISGHRSVSWYQQTPGQGLQFLFEYFSETQRNKGNFPGRFSGRQFSNSRSEMNVSTLELGDSALYLCASSLDQGGATDTQYFGPGTRLTVL.

The chain uses TRBV7-9 and TRBJ2-3; the D gene is possibly TRBD2 (6 bases). This CDR3 comprises 15 residues. The V end was cut by 4 bases, the J end by 0 bases, with 11 bases between. The germline V gene encodes CDR1 SEHNR and CDR2 FQNEAQ (reference sequence). CDR3 coding DNA: TGTGCCAGCAGCTCACTAGCAGCTAGCACAGATACGCAGTATTTT. It codes for CASSSLAASTDTQYF.

J is TRBJ2-3 and V is TRBV5-6, with a weak D call TRBD2 (6 bases). The CDR3 runs to 15 residues. Between the trimmed V and J ends, which lost 5 bases and 2 bases, there was a span of 15 bases. Germline V gene lookup returns CDR1 SGHDT and CDR2 YYEEEE. CDR3 loop: CASRSEGLDTDTQYF. Here the CDR3 DNA reads TGTGCCAGCAGGTCCGAGGGACTCGACACAGATACGCAGTATTTT.

The rearrangement uses TRBV11-3 and TRBJ2-5; possible D gene TRBD1, 6 bases. From germline, CDR1 is SGHNT and CDR2 YENEEA. CDR3 length: 13 residues. Trimming removed 5 bases from V and 3 bases from J, with 10 bases in between. CDR3 nucleotides: TGTGCCAGCAGCCGGGACAATGAAGAGACCCAGTACTTC. It translates to CASSRDNEETQYF.

This clone was observed a handful of times. The rearrangement uses TRBV9 and TRBJ2-1; 8 nucleotides align to TRBD2. This CDR3 region has 14 residues. CDR1 is SGDLS, CDR2 YYNGEE, per germline. J lost 9 bases, V lost 1 base, and 6 bases had no gene match. The DNA for the CDR3 is TGTGCCAGCAGCGTATTCCGGGAGGGCCGTGAGCAGTTCTTC. It encodes CASSVFREGREQFF.

The chain has TRBV30 and TRBJ2-3, with 9 bases matching TRBD2. The CDR3 has 16 amino acids. J lost 2 bases, V lost 2 bases, and 8 bases had no gene match. Germline V gene lookup returns CDR1 GTSNPN and CDR2 SVGIG (reference sequence). The CDR3 protein is CAWSTTTSGITDTQYF. Written as DNA, the CDR3 is TGTGCCTGGAGTACTACGACTAGCGGAATCACAGATACGCAGTATTTT.

A few counts support this clone. The CDR3 DNA follows: TGCGCCAGCAGCCAAGATTGGGGGACTAGCGGGAGAAATGAGCAGTTCTTC. Translation: CASSQDWGTSGRNEQFF. The chain recombines TRBV4-3 with TRBJ2-1; 14 positions match TRBD2. The CDR3 consists of 17 residues. Germline V gene lookup returns CDR1 LGHNA and CDR2 YSLEER. Trimming at V came to 0 bases and at J to 7 bases, leaving 5 bases not matched to a gene.

The V and J genes are TRBV19 and TRBJ1-2; 8 bases align to TRBD1. Trimming at V came to 5 bases and at J to 7 bases, leaving 6 bases not matched to a gene. The CDR3 has 13 amino acids. The V gene's germline CDR1 is LNHDA and CDR2 SQIVND (reference sequence). The CDR3, as DNA: TGTGCCAGTAGTCGCCAGGGGGCGAGTGGCTACACCTTC. It yields the protein CASSRQGASGYTF.

The table lists this clone with a few counts. The rearrangement uses TRBV18 and TRBJ1-2, with 10 bases that match TRBD1. Germline V CDR1 and CDR2: KGHSH, LQKENI. J was trimmed by 3 bases and V by 5 bases; bases with no gene match: 3. This CDR3 has 14 amino acids. The CDR3 DNA is TGTGCCAGCTCATCCGGGACAGGGGACTATGGCTACACCTTC. As protein: CASSSGTGDYGYTF. Full variable domain (rest looked up from reference TRBV18 and TRBJ1-2): NAGVMQNPRHLVRRRGQEARLRCSPMKGHSHVYWYRQLPEEGLKFMVYLQKENIIDESGMPKERFSAEFPKEGPSILRIQQVVRGDSAAYFCASSSGTGDYGYTFGSGTRLTVV.